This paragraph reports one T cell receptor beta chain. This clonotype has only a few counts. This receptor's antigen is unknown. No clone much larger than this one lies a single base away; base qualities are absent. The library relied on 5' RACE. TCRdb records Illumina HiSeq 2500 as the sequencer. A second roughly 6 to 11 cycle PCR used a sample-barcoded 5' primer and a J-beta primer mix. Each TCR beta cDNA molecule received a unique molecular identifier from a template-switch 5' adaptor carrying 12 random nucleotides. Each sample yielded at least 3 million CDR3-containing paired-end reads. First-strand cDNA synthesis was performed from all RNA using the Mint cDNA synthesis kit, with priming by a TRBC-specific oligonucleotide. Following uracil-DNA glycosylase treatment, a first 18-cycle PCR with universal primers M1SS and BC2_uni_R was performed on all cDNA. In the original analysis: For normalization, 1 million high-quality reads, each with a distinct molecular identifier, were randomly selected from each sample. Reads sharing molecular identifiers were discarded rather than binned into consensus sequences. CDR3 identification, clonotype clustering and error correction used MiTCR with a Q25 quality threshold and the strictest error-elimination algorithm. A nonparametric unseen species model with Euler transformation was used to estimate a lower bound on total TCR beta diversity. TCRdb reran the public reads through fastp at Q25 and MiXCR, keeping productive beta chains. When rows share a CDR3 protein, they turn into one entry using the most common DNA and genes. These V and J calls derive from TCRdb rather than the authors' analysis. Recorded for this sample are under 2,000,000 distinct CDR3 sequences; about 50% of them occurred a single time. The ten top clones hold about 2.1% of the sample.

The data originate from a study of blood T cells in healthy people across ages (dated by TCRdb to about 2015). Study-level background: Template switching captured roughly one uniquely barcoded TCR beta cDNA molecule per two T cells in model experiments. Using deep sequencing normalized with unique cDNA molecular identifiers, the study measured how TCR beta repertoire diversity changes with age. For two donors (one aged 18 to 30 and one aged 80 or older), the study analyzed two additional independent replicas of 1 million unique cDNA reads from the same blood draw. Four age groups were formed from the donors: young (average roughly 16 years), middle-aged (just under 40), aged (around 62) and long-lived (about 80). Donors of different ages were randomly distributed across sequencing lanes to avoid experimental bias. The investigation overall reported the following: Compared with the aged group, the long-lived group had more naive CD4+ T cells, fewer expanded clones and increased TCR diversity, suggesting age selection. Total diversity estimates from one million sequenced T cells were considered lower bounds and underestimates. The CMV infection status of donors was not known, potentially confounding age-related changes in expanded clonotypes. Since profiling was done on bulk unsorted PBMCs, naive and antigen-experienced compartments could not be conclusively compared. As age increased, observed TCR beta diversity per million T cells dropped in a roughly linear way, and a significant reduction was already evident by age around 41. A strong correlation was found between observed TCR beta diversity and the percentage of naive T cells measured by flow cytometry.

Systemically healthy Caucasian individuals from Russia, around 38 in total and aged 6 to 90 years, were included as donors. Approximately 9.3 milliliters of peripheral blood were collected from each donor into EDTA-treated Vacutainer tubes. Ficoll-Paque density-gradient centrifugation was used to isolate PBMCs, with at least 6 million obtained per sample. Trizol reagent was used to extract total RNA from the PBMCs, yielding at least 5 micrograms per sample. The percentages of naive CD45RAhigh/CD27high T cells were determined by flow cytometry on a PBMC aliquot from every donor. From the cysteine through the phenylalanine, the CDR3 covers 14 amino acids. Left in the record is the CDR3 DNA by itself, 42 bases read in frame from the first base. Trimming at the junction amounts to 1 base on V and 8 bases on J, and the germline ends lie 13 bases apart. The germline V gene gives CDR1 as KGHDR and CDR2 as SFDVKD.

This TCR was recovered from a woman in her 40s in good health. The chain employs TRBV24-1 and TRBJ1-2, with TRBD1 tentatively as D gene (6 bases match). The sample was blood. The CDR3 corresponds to CATSDFSRGNGYTF. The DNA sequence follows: TGTGCCACCAGTGATTTCTCCAGGGGAAACGGCTACACCTTC.